This T cell receptor (beta chain) was identified during a study of molecular identifiers for immune sequencing clone quantification. TCRdb processed the PCR reads anew with MiXCR; each CDR3 protein has one entry. The table has hundreds of thousands of distinct CDR3 sequences, 25% seen once. Regarding this clonotype: A much larger clone sits a single nucleotide away, making a read error possible.

V was pared by 5 bases and J by 9 bases, with 9 bases between. The CDR3 has 12 residues. Germline-derived CDR1 and CDR2 are KGHDR and SFDVKD. V gene TRBV24-1 combines with J gene TRBJ2-2; D gene ambiguous. The TCR was taken from a human donor in good health. Some libraries in this study had Jurkat cell RNA spiked in. Sequencing was performed on naive CD8+ T cells from blood, with Jurkat cell RNA spiked in. Described subset: FACS-sorted CD8+CD4-CCR7+CD45RA+ naive T cells. Here the CDR3 DNA reads TGTGCCACCAGTGGTTCCGGCAGGGAGCTGTTTTTT. Protein: CATSGSGRELFF.